A single sample is the source of the 2 T cell receptor beta chains below, sequenced in a study of blood T cell repertoires in COVID-19. Sequencing was performed with immunoSEQ multiplex PCR; in TCRdb, only in-frame clones are kept and a portion is missing. This table holds 35,000 to 45,000 clones, roughly 93% found once. The material sequenced was peripheral blood. Receptor source: a man aged 50-60 years with active COVID-19.

In this sample, this clone turned up once. The chain joins TRBV28 to TRBJ1-5; 8 bases fit TRBD1. Germline CDR1 is MDHEN and CDR2 is SYDVKM. The CDR3 contains 15 residues. V lost 7 bases to trimming and J lost 4 bases; unmatched junction nucleotides: 9. CDR3 nucleotide sequence: TGTGCCAGCAACACCAGGGGGCTTGGTAATCAGCCCCAGCATTTT. Translating it yields CASNTRGLGNQPQHF.

The genes are TRBV5-5 and TRBJ1-4; maybe TRBD1 (5 bases). Trimming cost V 0 bases and J 8 bases, with 14 bases left between them. CDR3 size: 15 residues. Germline V gene lookup returns CDR1 SGHKS and CDR2 YYEKEE (reference sequence). CDR3 nucleotide sequence: TGTGCCAGCAGCTTGGGGCAGGGAGGAAGGGAAAAACTGTTTTTT. As protein: CASSLGQGGREKLFF.